This entry features one T cell receptor beta chain sequence. The data stem from a study of blood T cell repertoires in COVID-19. Across the study: Acute-phase and convalescent COVID-19 samples originated in the United States, Italy and Spain. T cells, B-cell-depleted T cells, or PBMCs provided the cDNA or gDNA that served as material.

Using immunoSEQ multiplex PCR, the repertoire was profiled, and TCRdb retains in-frame clones only, with some absent. The sample yields roughly 120,000 clones, 81% seen once. Germline assignment: CDR1 SNHLY and CDR2 FYNNEI. The CDR3 is made up of 13 amino acids. Trimming cost V 7 bases and J 0 bases, with 8 bases left between them. The source is a man aged 50-59 years with acute or convalescent COVID-19. The chain uses TRBV2 and TRBJ2-3; D possibly corresponds to TRBD2 (6 bases). Sequencing was performed on peripheral blood. The CDR3 here is CASMGTSTDTQYF. The CDR3 nucleotides read TGTGCCAGCATGGGGACTAGCACAGATACGCAGTATTTT.